This entry lists 32 T cell receptor beta chains sequenced from one sample in a study of identical twins. TCRdb reanalysed the 5' RACE reads using MiXCR and keeps one entry per CDR3 protein. The table lists fewer than 250,000 distinct CDR3 sequences, 6.5% to 9% of them singletons. The sample also formed part of further work on yellow fever vaccine responses in identical twins.

Sequences were obtained from CD8+ T cells sorted from blood. Receptors were obtained from a woman aged 18-29 years in good health.

This chain uses TRBV13 with TRBJ2-1; 7 bases line up with TRBD2. J gave up 4 bases and V 6 bases, and 9 bases lay outside the gene matches. There are 15 residues in the CDR3. Germline assignment: CDR1 PRHDT and CDR2 FYEKMQ (reference sequence). CDR3 nucleotide sequence: TGTGCCAGCAGTTCGGCGGGGGACCCGTACAATGAGCAGTTCTTC. It codes for CASSSAGDPYNEQFF.

Only a few counts were recorded for this clonotype. This chain connects TRBV7-2 to TRBJ2-1, with 8 bases aligning to TRBD2. Losses at the gene ends were 5 bases for V and 6 bases for J; bases not matched to a gene: 9. Germline V CDR1 and CDR2: SGHTA, FQGNSA. The CDR3 has 15 amino acids. The DNA of the CDR3 is TGTGCCAGCAGCCCCCCCGCGGGGGGCATCAATGAGCAGTTCTTC. Encoded protein: CASSPPAGGINEQFF.

The rearrangement links TRBV6-1 to TRBJ2-5; TRBD1 or TRBD2 may be the D gene (5 bases each). CDR3 length: 18 residues. V lost 5 bases, J lost 2 bases, and 24 bases lay in between. Germline assignment: CDR1 MNHNS and CDR2 SASEGT. CDR3 nucleotide sequence: TGTGCCAGCAGTCCCGGCTCATATTCCCGGGGCCCTCAAGAGACCCAGTACTTC. This codes for CASSPGSYSRGPQETQYF.

This clonotype was detected ten times or more. This rearrangement joins TRBV12-3 or TRBV12-4 to TRBJ2-1, with 14 bases identical to TRBD2. The CDR3 runs to 17 residues. V gave up 7 bases and J gave up 0 bases; unmatched junction bases: 5. The CDR3 here is CASTWTSGGLSYNEQFF. The CDR3 nucleotides are TGTGCCAGCACCTGGACTAGCGGGGGGCTCTCCTACAATGAGCAGTTCTTC.

This clonotype was found many times. The chain uses TRBV20-1 and TRBJ2-7, with D uncertain. The CDR3 has 13 amino acids. V lost 0 bases and J lost 3, with 9 bases in between. The germline V gene encodes CDR1 DFQATT and CDR2 SNEGSKA (reference sequence). The CDR3 is CSARDGSNYEQYF. CDR3 coding DNA: TGCAGTGCTAGAGACGGCTCAAACTACGAGCAGTACTTC.

This clonotype was observed many times. V and J are TRBV6-5 and TRBJ2-3; D unresolved. Germline CDR1 is MNHEY and CDR2 is SVGAGI. The CDR3 is made up of 15 amino acids. Trimming took off 0 bases at V and 2 bases at J, with 9 bases between the two ends. For the CDR3, the DNA is TGTGCCAGCAGTTACTCGAAGTGGGCCACAGATACGCAGTATTTT. Its protein product is CASSYSKWATDTQYF.

This clonotype was seen a few times. This sequence joins TRBV27 and TRBJ2-3; 8 bases line up with TRBD1. The CDR3 length is 15 residues. The J segment lost 3 bases and the V segment lost 6 bases, leaving 8 bases of the junction unmatched. Germline lookup yields CDR1 MNHEY and CDR2 SMNVEV (reference sequence). CDR3 nucleotide sequence: TGTGCCAGCAGGACGGACAGGGTGTGGACAGATACGCAGTATTTT. This sequence encodes CASRTDRVWTDTQYF.

The sample holds many counts of this clonotype. This sequence joins TRBV29-1 and TRBJ2-1, with 10 bases identical to TRBD2. The germline V gene encodes CDR1 SQVTM and CDR2 ANQGSEA. This CDR3 is built from 14 residues. J gave up 5 bases and V 7 bases, and 8 bases lay outside the gene matches. CDR3 DNA: TGCAGCGGGGGGACTAGCGTGATCCACAATGAGCAGTTCTTC. Residues: CSGGTSVIHNEQFF.

This clonotype was observed a handful of times. This chain links TRBV11-2 with TRBJ2-3; 10 nucleotides line up with TRBD2. The length of the CDR3 is 21 residues. The V and J ends lost 1 base and 2 bases, in that order; junction bases with no gene match: 18. The V gene's germline CDR1 is SGHAT and CDR2 FQNNGV. CDR3 in amino acids: CASSLVATVSSSGSPTDTQYF. CDR3 coding DNA: TGTGCCAGCAGCTTAGTGGCTACAGTCTCGTCTAGCGGGAGTCCCACAGATACGCAGTATTTT.

In its sample, this clonotype was seen a few times. The chain combines TRBV28 with TRBJ2-1; the D gene could be TRBD1 or TRBD2 (5 bases each). The CDR3 sequence is 15 residues long. The ends were cut back, 5 bases at V and 3 bases at J, with 14 bases in the middle. In germline, CDR1 is MDHEN, CDR2 SYDVKM. The CDR3 region has the DNA TGTGCCAGCAGTCCCTCCGGGACCAACTACAATGAGCAGTTCTTC. This sequence encodes CASSPSGTNYNEQFF.

This clonotype appeared many times. J is TRBJ2-3 and V is TRBV5-1; TRBD2 matches at 11 bases. This CDR3 contains 16 residues. Germline CDR1 and CDR2: SGHRS and YFSETQ. Trimming at V came to 2 bases and at J to 4 bases, leaving 6 bases not matched to a gene. CDR3 sequence reads: CASSFTSGSRADTQYF. CDR3 bases: TGCGCCAGCAGCTTTACTAGCGGGAGCCGTGCAGATACGCAGTATTTT.

The chain combines TRBV7-2 with TRBJ2-1; 8 bases match TRBD2. The CDR3 is 15 amino acids. Germline values: CDR1 SGHTA, CDR2 FQGNSA. J gave up 8 bases and V 5 bases, and 11 bases lay outside the gene matches. The CDR3 bases are TGTGCCAGCAGCGAATTTGGGACTAGGGGTTATGAGCAGTTCTTC. The encoded protein is CASSEFGTRGYEQFF.

This clonotype was recorded at least ten times. The rearrangement joins TRBV29-1 to TRBJ2-3; 12 bases are a match to TRBD1. This CDR3 spans 15 amino acids. Germline CDR1 is SQVTM and CDR2 is ANQGSEA. Germline trimming cut 8 bases from V and 4 bases from J; bases unmatched to any gene: 10. The CDR3 region has the DNA TGCAGCCCAAGCGACGGGACAGGGGGCCCAGATACGCAGTATTTT. Protein sequence: CSPSDGTGGPDTQYF.

There are many counts of this clonotype. This CDR3 reads CASSFGSSHLVISYNEQFF. The CDR3 bases are TGCGCCAGCAGCTTTGGTAGTTCTCACCTAGTAATATCCTACAATGAGCAGTTCTTC. This chain connects TRBV5-1 to TRBJ2-1; D gene ambiguous. The V gene lost 2 bases and the J gene lost 1 base, with 22 bases spanning the gap. The CDR3 has 19 amino acids. The germline V gene has CDR1 SGHRS and CDR2 YFSETQ. Based on the CDR3 plus reference TRBV5-1 and TRBJ2-1, the full variable domain is KAGVTQTPRYLIKTRGQQVTLSCSPISGHRSVSWYQQTPGQGLQFLFEYFSETQRNKGNFPGRFSGRQFSNSRSEMNVSTLELGDSALYLCASSFGSSHLVISYNEQFFGPGTRLTVL.

The chain employs TRBV3-1 and TRBJ1-1, with D possibly being TRBD1 (6 bases). CDR1 LGHDT and CDR2 YNNKEL come from the germline V gene (reference sequence). The CDR3 totals 13 residues. The germline V and J ends were trimmed by 3 bases and 6 bases, with 11 bases remaining between them. For the CDR3, the DNA is TGTGCCAGCAGCCACGAGGGGGGTGCTGAAGCTTTCTTT. Its protein is CASSHEGGAEAFF.

This clonotype has just a few counts. V usage is TRBV20-1 and J usage is TRBJ2-5, with TRBD2 matching 7 bases. CDR3 length: 16 amino acids. Germline V gene lookup returns CDR1 DFQATT and CDR2 SNEGSKA (reference sequence). Trimming at V came to 3 bases and at J to 1 base, leaving 11 bases not matched to a gene. This CDR3 is CSAREWAGEGQETQYF. Written as DNA, the CDR3 is TGCAGTGCTAGGGAATGGGCGGGGGAGGGCCAAGAGACCCAGTACTTC.

This clonotype was counted ten times or more. This chain connects TRBV28 to TRBJ2-3, with D possibly being TRBD2 (5 bases). The V end was cut by 2 bases, the J end by 1 base, with 13 bases between. There are 16 residues in the CDR3. Germline CDR1 reads MDHEN; CDR2 reads SYDVKM. CDR3 protein: CASSLTRLAGTDTQYF. The CDR3 bases are TGTGCCAGCAGTTTAACCCGCCTAGCTGGCACAGATACGCAGTATTTT.

This clonotype was seen many times. The genes are TRBV6-1 and TRBJ1-5, with a possible D match to TRBD1 (5 bases). The CDR3 has 14 amino acids. Trimming took 4 bases from V and 6 from J, leaving 13 bases between them. Germline V gene lookup returns CDR1 MNHNS and CDR2 SASEGT. In DNA, the CDR3 is TGTGCCAGCAGTGCCGTGGGGGGGAGTCAGCCCCAGCATTTT. The encoded protein is CASSAVGGSQPQHF.

This clonotype was counted at least ten times. The J gene is TRBJ2-7, the V gene TRBV12-3 or TRBV12-4, with 7 bases aligning to TRBD1. The CDR3 is made up of 14 amino acids. V lost 7 bases and J lost 6; bases outside the gene matches: 12. CDR3 bases: TGTGCCAGCACCCAGACAGGGTTGGCCTCCGAGCAGTACTTC. Its translation is CASTQTGLASEQYF.

In its sample, this clonotype was seen once. The V call is TRBV7-6, the J call TRBJ2-2; D perhaps matches TRBD2 (6 bases). The V gene lost 3 bases and the J gene lost 4 bases, with 21 bases spanning the gap. The CDR3 consists of 18 residues. The germline V gene has CDR1 SGHVS and CDR2 FNYEAQ. CDR3 residues: CASSFLFSEGSGTGELFF. CDR3 sequence (DNA): TGTGCCAGCAGCTTTCTTTTTTCGGAGGGTTCGGGCACCGGGGAGCTGTTTTTT. Full variable domain (rest looked up from reference TRBV7-6 and TRBJ2-2): GAGVSQSPRYKVTKRGQDVALRCDPISGHVSLYWYRQALGQGPEFLTYFNYEAQQDKSGLPNDRFSAERPEGSISTLTIQRTEQRDSAMYRCASSFLFSEGSGTGELFFGEGSRLTVL.

The chain couples TRBV13 to TRBJ2-6; D unresolved. Trimming left V 1 base short and J 3 bases short, with 16 bases between. Germline CDR1 reads PRHDT; CDR2 reads FYEKMQ (reference sequence). The CDR3 runs to 18 residues. CDR3 residues: CASSLVAGPSGGANVLTF. The CDR3 DNA follows: TGTGCCAGCAGCTTAGTGGCAGGCCCCTCTGGTGGGGCCAACGTCCTGACTTTC. Based on the CDR3 plus reference TRBV13 and TRBJ2-6, the full variable domain is AAGVIQSPRHLIKEKRETATLKCYPIPRHDTVYWYQQGPGQDPQFLISFYEKMQSDKGSIPDRFSAQQFSDYHSELNMSSLELGDSALYFCASSLVAGPSGGANVLTFGAGSRLTVL.

The chain couples TRBV11-1 to TRBJ2-2, with TRBD2 matching 13 bases. After removal of 5 bases from V and 3 bases from J, the junction contained 9 bases not matched to a gene. This CDR3 has 18 residues. Germline-derived CDR1 and CDR2 are SGHAT and FQDESV (reference sequence). The DNA of the CDR3 is TGTGCCAGCAGCACGGGGACTAGCGGGATTTTTTACACCGGGGAGCTGTTTTTT. Its translation: CASSTGTSGIFYTGELFF.

On this clonotype itself: In this CDR3 the conserved last residue, phenylalanine or tryptophan, is missing, so a read error is likely. The V gene is TRBV28, the J gene TRBJ2-5; D remains ambiguous. The germline V gene encodes CDR1 MDHEN and CDR2 SYDVKM. The CDR3 runs 13 residues. V was clipped by 1 base and J by 6 bases, with 9 bases between them. The CDR3 sequence: CASSLSPAQTQYS. In DNA, the CDR3 is TGTGCCAGCAGTTTATCTCCCGCTCAGACCCAGTACTCC.

This rearrangement joins TRBV4-1 to TRBJ2-2; the D gene is possibly TRBD2 (5 bases). CDR1 is MGHRA and CDR2 is YSYEKL in the germline V gene. There are 15 residues in the CDR3. With 4 bases removed from V and 6 bases from J, the gap between germline ends came to 15 bases. CDR3 loop: CASSPGSSEAGELFF. Written as DNA, the CDR3 is TGCGCCAGCAGCCCGGGGTCGAGCGAGGCCGGGGAGCTGTTTTTT.

This clonotype turned up a few times. The chain joins TRBV20-1 to TRBJ1-3; a possible D gene is TRBD1 (6 bases). Germline V lookup: CDR1 DFQATT, CDR2 SNEGSKA (reference sequence). V was cut by 6 bases and J by 1 base, with 10 bases left in between. CDR3 length: 13 residues. The CDR3 protein is CSATTGSGNTIYF. DNA of the CDR3: TGCAGTGCAACTACAGGGTCTGGAAACACCATATATTTT.

This clonotype was detected only a few times. The chain has TRBV6-1 and TRBJ2-7, with D possibly being TRBD2 (6 bases). This CDR3 spans 13 amino acids. In germline, CDR1 is MNHNS, CDR2 SASEGT. Trimming removed 4 bases at V and 7 bases at J, with 14 bases between. The CDR3 loop reads CASSAWDLAEQYV. CDR3 DNA sequence: TGTGCCAGCAGTGCGTGGGATCTAGCGGAGCAGTACGTC.

This clonotype was recorded at least ten times. This sequence joins TRBV29-1 and TRBJ1-2; possibly TRBD1 for D (5 bases). The CDR3 has 13 residues. The V gene's germline CDR1 is SQVTM and CDR2 ANQGSEA. The V and J ends lost 3 bases and 2 bases respectively, with 10 bases between them. This CDR3 reads CSVDPGRNYGYTF. In nucleotides, the CDR3 is TGCAGCGTTGATCCGGGACGGAACTATGGCTACACCTTC.

The chain uses TRBV6-1 and TRBJ2-7; D possibly corresponds to TRBD2 (7 bases). From germline, CDR1 is MNHNS and CDR2 SASEGT. The V end lost 5 bases, the J end lost 4 bases, and 12 bases lay between the germline ends. The CDR3 totals 13 residues. CDR3 in amino acids: CASSPRGAYEQYV. The CDR3 DNA follows: TGTGCCAGCAGTCCTCGGGGGGCATACGAGCAGTACGTC.

V gene TRBV6-1 combines with J gene TRBJ2-1; 12 nucleotides agree with TRBD2. CDR3 length: 15 amino acids. V shed 6 bases, J shed 7 bases, and the junction held 7 bases outside the gene matches. Germline V gives CDR1 MNHNS, CDR2 SASEGT. CDR3 sequence: CASRPGLAGLNEQFF. As DNA, the CDR3 is TGTGCCAGCAGGCCTGGACTAGCGGGACTGAATGAGCAGTTCTTC.

This chain joins TRBV7-2 and TRBJ2-3, with a tentative D call TRBD1 (5 bases). The germline CDR1 and CDR2 sequences are SGHTA and FQGNSA. The CDR3 is 15 amino acids. The V end was cut by 1 base, the J end by 1 base, with 9 bases between. The CDR3 reads CASSLVGAGTDTQYF. CDR3 in DNA: TGTGCCAGCAGCTTAGTTGGGGCCGGCACAGATACGCAGTATTTT.

This clonotype was counted at least ten times. The V call is TRBV12-3 or TRBV12-4, the J call TRBJ2-7, with 7 positions matching TRBD1. Losses at the gene ends were 6 bases for V and 5 bases for J; bases not matched to a gene: 4. The CDR3 contains 12 residues. The CDR3 bases are TGTGCCAGCAGCCCTGACAGGGACGAGCAGTACGTC. Protein: CASSPDRDEQYV.

In this sample, this clonotype turned up a few times. The rearrangement uses TRBV28 and TRBJ2-7; 10 bases fit TRBD2. V gave up 4 bases and J gave up 4 bases; unmatched junction bases: 10. This CDR3 has 16 residues. Germline values: CDR1 MDHEN, CDR2 SYDVKM. CDR3 in amino acids: CASSSTSGLAWYEQYF. CDR3 bases: TGTGCCAGCAGTTCTACCTCGGGACTAGCGTGGTACGAGCAGTACTTC.